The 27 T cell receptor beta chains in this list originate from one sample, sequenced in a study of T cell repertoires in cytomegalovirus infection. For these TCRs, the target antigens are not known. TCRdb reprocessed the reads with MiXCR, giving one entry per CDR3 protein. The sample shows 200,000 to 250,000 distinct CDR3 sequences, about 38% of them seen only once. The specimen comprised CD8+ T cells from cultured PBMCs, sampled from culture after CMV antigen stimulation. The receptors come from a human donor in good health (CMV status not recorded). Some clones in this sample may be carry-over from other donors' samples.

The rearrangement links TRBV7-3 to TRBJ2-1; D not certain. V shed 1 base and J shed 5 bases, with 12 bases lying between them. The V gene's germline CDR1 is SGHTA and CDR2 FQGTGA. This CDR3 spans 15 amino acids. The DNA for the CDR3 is TGTGCCAGCAGCTTAAAGCCCGGCACACACAATGAGCAGTTCTTC. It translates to CASSLKPGTHNEQFF. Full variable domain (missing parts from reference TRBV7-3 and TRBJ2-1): GAGVSQTPSNKVTEKGKYVELRCDPISGHTALYWYRQSLGQGPEFLIYFQGTGAADDSGLPNDRFFAVRPEGSVSTLKIQRTERGDSAVYLCASSLKPGTHNEQFFGPGTRLTVL.

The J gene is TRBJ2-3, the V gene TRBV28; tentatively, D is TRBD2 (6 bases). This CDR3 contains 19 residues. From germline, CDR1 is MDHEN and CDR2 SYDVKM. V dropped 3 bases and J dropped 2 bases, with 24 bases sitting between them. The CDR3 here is CASSFARGDRPGFTDTQYF. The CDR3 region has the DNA TGTGCCAGCAGTTTTGCTCGCGGGGATCGGCCGGGATTCACAGATACGCAGTATTTT.

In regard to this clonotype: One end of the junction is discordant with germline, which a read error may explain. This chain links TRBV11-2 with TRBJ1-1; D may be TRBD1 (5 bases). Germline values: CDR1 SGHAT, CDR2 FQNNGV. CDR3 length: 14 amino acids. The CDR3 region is CDSSSGGMNTEAFF. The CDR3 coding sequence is TGTGACAGCAGCTCTGGGGGTATGAACACTGAAGCTTTCTTT.

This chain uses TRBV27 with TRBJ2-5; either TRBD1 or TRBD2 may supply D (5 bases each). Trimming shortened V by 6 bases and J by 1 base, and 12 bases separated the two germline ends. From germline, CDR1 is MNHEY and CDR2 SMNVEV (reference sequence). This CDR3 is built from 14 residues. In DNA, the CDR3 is TGTGCCAGCAGCCCCTCGGGGACCCAAGAGACCCAGTACTTC. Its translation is CASSPSGTQETQYF.

The CDR3 loop is CASSLMGGDEQFF. For the CDR3, the DNA is TGTGCCAGCAGTTTAATGGGCGGGGATGAGCAGTTCTTC. This rearrangement joins TRBV12-3 or TRBV12-4 to TRBJ2-1; a possible D gene is TRBD2 (6 bases). V was pared by 2 bases and J by 8 bases, with 10 bases between. The CDR3 covers 13 residues.

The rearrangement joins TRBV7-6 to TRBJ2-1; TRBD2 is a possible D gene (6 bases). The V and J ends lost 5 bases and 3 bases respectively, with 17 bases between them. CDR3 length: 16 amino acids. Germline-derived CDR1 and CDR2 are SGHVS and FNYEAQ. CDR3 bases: TGTGCCAGCAGCCCACTGGCGGGATGGGTCTACAATGAGCAGTTCTTC. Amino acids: CASSPLAGWVYNEQFF. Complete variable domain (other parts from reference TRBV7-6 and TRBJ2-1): GAGVSQSPRYKVTKRGQDVALRCDPISGHVSLYWYRQALGQGPEFLTYFNYEAQQDKSGLPNDRFSAERPEGSISTLTIQRTEQRDSAMYRCASSPLAGWVYNEQFFGPGTRLTVL.

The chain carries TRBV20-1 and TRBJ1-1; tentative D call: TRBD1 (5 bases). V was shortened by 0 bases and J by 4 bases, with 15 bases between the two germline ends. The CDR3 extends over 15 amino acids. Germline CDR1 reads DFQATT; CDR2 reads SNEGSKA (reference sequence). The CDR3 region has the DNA TGCAGTGCTAGAGATCCTCCAGGGAGGGGCACTGAAGCTTTCTTT. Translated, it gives CSARDPPGRGTEAFF.

DNA for the CDR3: TGTGCCACCAGCGCCGCGAGATCCTACGAGCAGTACTTC. Residues: CATSAARSYEQYF. The chain combines TRBV15 with TRBJ2-7; D gene unclear. Germline V gene lookup returns CDR1 LNHNV and CDR2 YYDKDF (reference sequence). Trimming took off 5 bases at V and 1 base at J, with 9 bases between the two ends. CDR3 length equals 13 residues.

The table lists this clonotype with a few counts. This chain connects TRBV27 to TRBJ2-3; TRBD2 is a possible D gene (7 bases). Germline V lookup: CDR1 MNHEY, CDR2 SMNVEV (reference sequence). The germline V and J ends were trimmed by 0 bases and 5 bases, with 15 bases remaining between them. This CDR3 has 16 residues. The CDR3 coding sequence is TGTGCCAGCAGTTTATCAGCGTGGGAGGGGGTAGATACGCAGTATTTT. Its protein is CASSLSAWEGVDTQYF.

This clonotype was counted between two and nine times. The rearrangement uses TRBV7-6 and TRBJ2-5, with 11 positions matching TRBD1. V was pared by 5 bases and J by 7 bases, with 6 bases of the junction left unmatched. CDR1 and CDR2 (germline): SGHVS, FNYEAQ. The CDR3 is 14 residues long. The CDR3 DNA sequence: TGTGCCAGCAGCGGGACAGGGGGGTTCAGGACCCAGTACTTC. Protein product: CASSGTGGFRTQYF.

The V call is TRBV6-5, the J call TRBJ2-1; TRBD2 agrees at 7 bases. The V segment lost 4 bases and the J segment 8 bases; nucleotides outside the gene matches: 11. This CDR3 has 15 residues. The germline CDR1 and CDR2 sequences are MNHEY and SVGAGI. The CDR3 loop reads CASSSERGLFDEQFF. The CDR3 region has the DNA TGTGCCAGCAGTTCTGAGCGGGGCCTTTTTGATGAGCAGTTCTTC.

CDR3 amino acids: CAISMGNNEQFF. The CDR3 DNA is TGTGCCATCAGTATGGGAAACAATGAGCAGTTCTTC. The V and J genes are TRBV10-3 and TRBJ2-1; D is undetermined. Germline lookup yields CDR1 ENHRY and CDR2 SYGVKD. This CDR3 contains 12 residues. V was trimmed by 5 bases and J by 5 bases, leaving 7 bases between them.

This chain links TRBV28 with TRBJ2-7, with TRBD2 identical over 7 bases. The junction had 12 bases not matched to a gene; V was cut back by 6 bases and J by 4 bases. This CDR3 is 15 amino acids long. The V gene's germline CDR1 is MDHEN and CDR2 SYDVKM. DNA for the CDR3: TGTGCCAGCAGCCGAAAGGGAGGGGAAGGGTACGAGCAGTACTTC. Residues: CASSRKGGEGYEQYF.

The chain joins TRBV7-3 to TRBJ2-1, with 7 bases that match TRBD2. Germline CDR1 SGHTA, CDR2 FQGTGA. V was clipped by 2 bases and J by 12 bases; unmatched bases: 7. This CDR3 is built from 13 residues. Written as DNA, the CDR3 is TGTGCCAGCAGCTTATCGCGGGAGTCGGGGCAGTTCTTC. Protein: CASSLSRESGQFF.

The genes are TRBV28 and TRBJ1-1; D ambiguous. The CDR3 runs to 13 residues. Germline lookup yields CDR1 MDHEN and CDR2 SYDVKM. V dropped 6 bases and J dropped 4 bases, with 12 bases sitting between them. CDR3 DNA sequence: TGTGCCAGCAGAGCTGTTCGAGGCACTGAAGCTTTCTTT. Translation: CASRAVRGTEAFF.

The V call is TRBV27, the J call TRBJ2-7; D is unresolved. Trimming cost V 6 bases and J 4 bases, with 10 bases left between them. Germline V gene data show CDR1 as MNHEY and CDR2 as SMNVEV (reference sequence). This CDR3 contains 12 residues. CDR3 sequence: CASRTSTYEQYF. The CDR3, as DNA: TGTGCCAGCAGGACCTCGACGTACGAGCAGTACTTC.

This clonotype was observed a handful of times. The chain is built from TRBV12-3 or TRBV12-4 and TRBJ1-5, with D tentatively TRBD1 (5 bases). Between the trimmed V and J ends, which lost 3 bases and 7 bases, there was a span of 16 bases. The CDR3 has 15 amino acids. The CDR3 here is CASSFGAGWRQPQHF. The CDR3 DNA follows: TGTGCCAGCAGTTTCGGGGCAGGGTGGCGGCAGCCCCAGCATTTT.

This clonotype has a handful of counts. This CDR3 reads CASSRIQGAYNEQFF. CDR3 nucleotides: TGTGCCAGCAGTCGCATACAGGGGGCTTACAATGAGCAGTTCTTC. The chain recombines TRBV12-3 or TRBV12-4 with TRBJ2-1, with 9 bases matching TRBD1. CDR3 length: 15 residues. J lost 4 bases, V lost 5 bases, and 6 bases had no gene match.

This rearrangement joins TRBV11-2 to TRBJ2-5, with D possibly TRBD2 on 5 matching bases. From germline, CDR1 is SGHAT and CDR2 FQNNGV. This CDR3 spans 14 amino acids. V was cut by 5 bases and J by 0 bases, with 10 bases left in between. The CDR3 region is CASSDLGNQETQYF. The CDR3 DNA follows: TGTGCCAGCAGCGACCTCGGGAACCAAGAGACCCAGTACTTC.

The CDR3 coding sequence is TGTGCCAGCAGCTTAAAGCTGTGGAATGGCTACACCTTC. Translated: CASSLKLWNGYTF. The chain couples TRBV11-2 to TRBJ1-2; D unclear. Germline CDR1 and CDR2: SGHAT and FQNNGV. This CDR3 has 13 residues. The V end was cut by 2 bases, the J end by 6 bases, with 10 bases between.

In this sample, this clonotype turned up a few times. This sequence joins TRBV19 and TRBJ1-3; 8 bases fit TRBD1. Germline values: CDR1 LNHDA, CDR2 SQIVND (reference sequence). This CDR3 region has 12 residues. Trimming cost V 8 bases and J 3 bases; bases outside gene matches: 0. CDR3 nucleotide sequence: TGTGCCAGTGGACAGGGTGGAAACACCATATATTTT. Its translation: CASGQGGNTIYF.

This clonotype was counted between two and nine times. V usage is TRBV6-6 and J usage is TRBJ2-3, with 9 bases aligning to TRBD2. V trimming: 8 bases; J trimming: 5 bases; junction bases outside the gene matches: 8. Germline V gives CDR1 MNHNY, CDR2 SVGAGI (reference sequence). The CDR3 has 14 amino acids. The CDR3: CASASSGRGDTQYF. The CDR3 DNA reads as TGTGCCAGCGCCAGTAGCGGGAGAGGAGATACGCAGTATTTT.

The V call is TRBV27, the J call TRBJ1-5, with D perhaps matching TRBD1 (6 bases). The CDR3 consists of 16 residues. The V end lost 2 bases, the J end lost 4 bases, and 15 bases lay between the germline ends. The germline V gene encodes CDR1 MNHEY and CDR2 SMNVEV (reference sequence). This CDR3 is CASSLAGRGWNQPQHF. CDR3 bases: TGTGCCAGCAGTTTAGCGGGCAGGGGTTGGAATCAGCCCCAGCATTTT.

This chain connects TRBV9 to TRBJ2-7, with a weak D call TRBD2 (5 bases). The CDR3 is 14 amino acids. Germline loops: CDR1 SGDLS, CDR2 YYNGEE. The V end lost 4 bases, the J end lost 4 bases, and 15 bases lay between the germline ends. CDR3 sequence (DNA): TGTGCCAGCAGCCCTGACACGGACTTTTACGAGCAGTACTTC. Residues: CASSPDTDFYEQYF.

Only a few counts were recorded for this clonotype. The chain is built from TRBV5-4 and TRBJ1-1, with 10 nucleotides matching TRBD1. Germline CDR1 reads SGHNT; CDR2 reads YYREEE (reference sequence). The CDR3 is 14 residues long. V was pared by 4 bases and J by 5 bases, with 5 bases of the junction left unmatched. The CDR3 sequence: CASSGTGAVTEAFF. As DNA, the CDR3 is TGTGCCAGCAGCGGGACAGGGGCGGTTACTGAAGCTTTCTTT.

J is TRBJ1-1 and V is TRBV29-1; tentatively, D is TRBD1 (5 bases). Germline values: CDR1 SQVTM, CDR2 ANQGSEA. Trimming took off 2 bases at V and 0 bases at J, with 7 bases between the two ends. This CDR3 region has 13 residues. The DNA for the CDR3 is TGCAGCGTTGAATGGGGACTGAACACTGAAGCTTTCTTT. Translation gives CSVEWGLNTEAFF.

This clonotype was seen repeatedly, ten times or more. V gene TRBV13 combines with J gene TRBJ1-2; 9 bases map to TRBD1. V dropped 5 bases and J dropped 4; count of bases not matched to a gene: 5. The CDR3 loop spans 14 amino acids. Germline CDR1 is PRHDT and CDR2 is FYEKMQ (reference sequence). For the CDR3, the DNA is TGTGCCAGCAGCCGGATGACAGGGGGCTATGGCTACACCTTC. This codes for CASSRMTGGYGYTF.